This TCR beta chain is from a study of T-cell memory formation after mild COVID-19. In germline, CDR1 is SGHTA, CDR2 FQGNSA. The germline V and J ends were trimmed by 1 base and 3 bases, with 10 bases remaining between them. The CDR3 covers 15 residues. Barcoded TCR alpha and TCR beta cDNA libraries with UMIs came from 5'RACE using constant-segment primers. MiXCR, run by TCRdb on the 5' RACE reads, gives a single entry per CDR3 protein. The sample shows fewer than 500,000 distinct CDR3 sequences, approximately 23% of them seen only once. Study observations and caveats: Still unconfirmed is whether the second-wave clones peaking on day 37 recognized SARS-CoV-2. Clones contracting day 15 to 85 were balanced CD4/CD8; later expanders leaned CD4+.

This clonotype has just a few counts. What it binds is unknown. The chain combines TRBV7-2 with TRBJ1-5; the D gene is possibly TRBD1 (6 bases). Sequenced sample: PBMCs or a T cell subset sorted from them (not recorded which). This TCR was sampled from an adult woman who had mild COVID-19 (a few samples of this study predate the infection). Cell type and time point are not known. The CDR3 DNA follows: TGTGCCAGCAGCTTAGTAGCAGGGGACAATCAGCCCCAGCATTTT. This codes for CASSLVAGDNQPQHF.